These 16 T cell receptor beta chains were sequenced from one sample in a study of T cell responses to AZD1222 COVID-19 vaccine. Produced via immunoSEQ multiplex PCR; TCRdb's table is partial and in-frame only. The sample shows 130,000 or so clones, just over 90% of them seen only once. Here the sequenced sample was peripheral blood, taken on day 0 of AZD1222 vaccination. Receptors originate from an adult in good health.

The chain joins TRBV5-1 to TRBJ1-4; a weak D match, TRBD1 (5 bases). The V and J ends lost 0 bases and 0 bases respectively, with 12 bases between them. Germline V gives CDR1 SGHRS, CDR2 YFSETQ. The CDR3 is 17 residues long. The CDR3 loop reads CASSLGGSIATNEKLFF. The CDR3 bases are TGCGCCAGCAGCTTGGGGGGCAGTATTGCAACTAATGAAAAACTGTTTTTT.

V and J are TRBV6-5 and TRBJ1-5; TRBD1 is a possible D gene (6 bases). Between the trimmed V and J ends, which lost 7 bases and 5 bases, there was a span of 12 bases. This CDR3 has 13 residues. CDR1 and CDR2 (germline): MNHEY, SVGAGI. The CDR3, as DNA: TGTGCCAGCAAATCAGGGGACTATCAGCCCCAGCATTTT. Its translation is CASKSGDYQPQHF.

This clone has a single count. The chain is built from TRBV7-6 and TRBJ1-3; tentative D call: TRBD1 (5 bases). Germline assignment: CDR1 SGHVS and CDR2 FNYEAQ. CDR3 length: 16 residues. V lost 2 bases to trimming and J lost 0 bases, with 11 bases between them. CDR3 sequence: CASSLTGPGSGNTIYF. Written as DNA, the CDR3 is TGTGCCAGCAGCTTAACGGGACCGGGCTCTGGAAACACCATATATTTT. The full variable domain, in which reference TRBV7-6 and TRBJ1-3 provide the parts outside the CDR3, is GAGVSQSPRYKVTKRGQDVALRCDPISGHVSLYWYRQALGQGPEFLTYFNYEAQQDKSGLPNDRFSAERPEGSISTLTIQRTEQRDSAMYRCASSLTGPGSGNTIYFGEGSWLTVV.

The chain uses TRBV30 and TRBJ1-1; D gene ambiguous. The germline gives CDR1 GTSNPN, CDR2 SVGIG (reference sequence). The CDR3 extends over 15 amino acids. The ends were cut back, 8 bases at V and 2 bases at J, with 21 bases in the middle. The CDR3 spells CATFGSGLANTEAFF. Here the CDR3 DNA reads TGTGCCACTTTTGGTAGCGGTCTAGCCAACACTGAAGCTTTCTTT.

The gene calls are TRBV4-1 and TRBJ1-4; 7 bases align to TRBD1. CDR1 is MGHRA, CDR2 YSYEKL, per germline. Trimming at V came to 5 bases and at J to 0 bases, leaving 12 bases not matched to a gene. The CDR3 is 18 amino acids. Here the CDR3 DNA reads TGCGCCAGCAGCTACACAGCCGGACAGGCTTCAACTAATGAAAAACTGTTTTTT. It translates to CASSYTAGQASTNEKLFF.

The J gene is TRBJ2-7, the V gene TRBV19, with D unresolved. Germline CDR1 and CDR2: LNHDA and SQIVND (reference sequence). The CDR3 has 11 residues. CDR3 region: CGNGGSYEQYF. CDR3 bases: TGTGGTAACGGCGGCTCCTACGAGCAGTACTTC.

This chain connects TRBV6-1 to TRBJ2-1; D is uncertain. V was clipped by 3 bases and J by 3 bases, with 6 bases between them. This CDR3 comprises 13 residues. CDR1 is MNHNS and CDR2 is SASEGT in the germline V gene. The CDR3 DNA follows: TGTGCCAGCAGTGAGGTAGGCTACAATGAGCAGTTCTTC. Protein sequence: CASSEVGYNEQFF.

The V call is TRBV28, the J call TRBJ1-5; 10 bases are a match to TRBD1. Germline lookup yields CDR1 MDHEN and CDR2 SYDVKM. Trimming at V came to 2 bases and at J to 6 bases, leaving 4 bases not matched to a gene. This CDR3 comprises 15 residues. In nucleotides, the CDR3 is TGTGCCAGCAGTTTACGACAGGGGGCGCGTCAGCCCCAGCATTTT. Encoded protein: CASSLRQGARQPQHF.

The chain couples TRBV27 to TRBJ1-1; 8 nucleotides agree with TRBD1. This CDR3 contains 14 residues. CDR1 is MNHEY, CDR2 SMNVEV, per germline (reference sequence). The V gene end was trimmed by 3 bases and the J gene end by 3 bases; junction bases not matched to a gene: 3. CDR3 nucleotides: TGTGCCAGCAGTTTCGGCAGGGGGCACACTGAAGCTTTCTTT. As protein: CASSFGRGHTEAFF.

This clone was counted once. At one of its ends the junction is not consistent with the germline gene, which may arise from a read error. This chain joins TRBV27 and TRBJ2-7, with D hard to call. Germline-derived CDR1 and CDR2 are MNHEY and SMNVEV (reference sequence). The CDR3 has 14 residues. CDR3 loop: CASSLSGSSNEQYF. The CDR3 DNA reads TGTGCCAGCAGTTTATCAGGGTCCTCCAACGAGCAGTACTTC.

This clone has only a few counts. The chain links TRBV2 to TRBJ1-2, with 9 bases identical to TRBD1. J was trimmed by 3 bases and V by 6 bases; bases with no gene match: 5. Germline CDR1 and CDR2: SNHLY and FYNNEI. This CDR3 comprises 14 residues. CDR3: CASRGQGVYYGYTF. CDR3 DNA: TGTGCCAGCAGGGGACAGGGAGTTTACTATGGCTACACCTTC.

The chain couples TRBV5-1 to TRBJ2-7; D is perhaps TRBD1 (6 bases). The germline V and J ends were trimmed by 5 bases and 0 bases, with 15 bases remaining between them. The germline V gene has CDR1 SGHRS and CDR2 YFSETQ. The CDR3 extends over 15 amino acids. The CDR3 protein is CASSSGLQGSYEQYF. The CDR3 DNA is TGCGCCAGCAGTTCCGGGTTACAGGGCTCCTACGAGCAGTACTTC. Together with reference TRBV5-1 and TRBJ2-7, the CDR3 gives the full variable domain: KAGVTQTPRYLIKTRGQQVTLSCSPISGHRSVSWYQQTPGQGLQFLFEYFSETQRNKGNFPGRFSGRQFSNSRSEMNVSTLELGDSALYLCASSSGLQGSYEQYFGPGTRLTVT.

J is TRBJ2-1 and V is TRBV7-2; D perhaps matches TRBD1 (6 bases). V gave up 6 bases and J gave up 4 bases, with 16 bases separating them. CDR3 length: 15 residues. Germline V gives CDR1 SGHTA, CDR2 FQGNSA. CDR3 sequence: CASSSRTVIYNEQFF. The DNA for the CDR3 is TGTGCCAGCAGTTCCCGGACAGTCATATACAATGAGCAGTTCTTC.

The chain uses TRBV18 and TRBJ2-2, with 9 positions matching TRBD1. Looked up from germline, CDR1 is KGHSH and CDR2 is LQKENI. This CDR3 is 16 amino acids long. V lost 2 bases to trimming and J lost 7 bases; unmatched junction nucleotides: 8. The CDR3 protein is CASSPGGQGTYGELFF. The DNA of the CDR3 is TGTGCCAGCTCACCAGGAGGACAGGGGACCTACGGGGAGCTGTTTTTT.

The V gene is TRBV12-3 or TRBV12-4, the J gene TRBJ1-2, with a weak D call TRBD1 (5 bases). Trimming removed 3 bases from V and 8 bases from J, with 10 bases in between. The CDR3 is made up of 12 amino acids. The chain's CDR3 is CASSFKGSGYTF. The CDR3 coding sequence is TGTGCCAGCAGTTTTAAGGGGAGCGGCTACACCTTC.

This clone was found once. This rearrangement joins TRBV29-1 to TRBJ2-7; no reliable D call. Germline V lookup: CDR1 SQVTM, CDR2 ANQGSEA. V dropped 1 base and J dropped 12 bases, with 16 bases sitting between them. CDR3 length: 12 residues. The CDR3 nucleotides read TGCAGCGTTGAAGCTAATTCTGCAGGACGGTACTTC. This sequence encodes CSVEANSAGRYF.